This TCR beta chain was recorded in a study of monozygotic twins with inflammatory bowel disease. The CDR3 runs 14 residues. Germline V lookup: CDR1 MNHEY, CDR2 SMNVEV (reference sequence). TCRdb re-called the 5' RACE reads and catalogs CDR3 proteins one per entry, DNA excluded. The sample has a few hundred thousand distinct CDR3 sequences. About this clonotype itself: Its antigen is as yet unknown.

Study conclusions and caveats: Repertoire similarity did not differ between concordant and discordant twins, perhaps due to limited power. No separation of different T cell subtypes was possible. Results did not support any single strong IBD-associated signal or clonotype.

The sequence came from a human donor with ulcerative colitis or Crohn's disease, or a healthy co-twin of an affected twin (not recorded which). The sequenced sample was blood. V gene TRBV27 combines with J gene TRBJ2-7; no DNA is available, so the TRBD1 call from TCRdb remains unchecked. The CDR3 is CASSSQTPGRGQYF.